Sequencing of this T cell receptor beta chain was carried out in a study of control samples from healthy donors and cancer patients. Some clones are missing from TCRdb's copy, which holds only in-frame ones; the method was immunoSEQ multiplex PCR. There are roughly 100,000 clones in the sample; 83% occur only once, and roughly 13% lies in the top ten. V lost 2 bases and J lost 5, with 0 bases in between. The germline V gene encodes CDR1 SGHAT and CDR2 FQNNGV. This CDR3 region has 11 residues. This clone was seen just once. A much bigger clone sits one base away, suggesting this may be a read error. V usage is TRBV11-2 and J usage is TRBJ2-2; D is uncertain. Sequenced material: blood. The clonotype was recovered from a woman between 50 and 59 years old in good health. The chain's CDR3 is CASSLTGELFF. CDR3 sequence (DNA): TGTGCCAGCAGCTTAACCGGGGAGCTGTTTTTT.